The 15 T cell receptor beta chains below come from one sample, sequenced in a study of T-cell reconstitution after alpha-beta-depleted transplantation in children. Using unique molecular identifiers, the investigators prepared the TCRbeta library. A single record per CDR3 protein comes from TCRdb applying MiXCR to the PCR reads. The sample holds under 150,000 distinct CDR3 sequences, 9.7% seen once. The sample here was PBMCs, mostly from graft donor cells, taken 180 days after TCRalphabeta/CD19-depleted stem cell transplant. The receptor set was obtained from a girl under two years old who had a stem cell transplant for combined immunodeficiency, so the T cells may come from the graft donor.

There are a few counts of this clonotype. Written as DNA, the CDR3 is TGTGCCACCGAGCCCGGGACAGGGGGCGCCGACACCGGGGAGCTGTTTTTT. This codes for CATEPGTGGADTGELFF. This chain links TRBV24-1 with TRBJ2-2; 12 positions agree with TRBD1. Germline CDR1 and CDR2: KGHDR and SFDVKD. V was pared by 9 bases and J by 3 bases, with 10 bases of the junction left unmatched. The CDR3 is made up of 17 amino acids.

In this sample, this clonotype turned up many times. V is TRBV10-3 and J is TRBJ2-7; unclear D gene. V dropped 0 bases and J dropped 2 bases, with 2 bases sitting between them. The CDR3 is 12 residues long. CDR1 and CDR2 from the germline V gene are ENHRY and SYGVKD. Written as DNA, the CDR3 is TGTGCCATCAGTGAGTCGACCTACGAGCAGTACTTC. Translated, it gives CAISESTYEQYF.

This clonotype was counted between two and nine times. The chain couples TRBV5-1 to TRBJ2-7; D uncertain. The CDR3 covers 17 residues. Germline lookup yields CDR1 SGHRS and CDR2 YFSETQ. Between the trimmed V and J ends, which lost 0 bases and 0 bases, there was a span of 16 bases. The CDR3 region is CASSLAGQETYSYEQYF. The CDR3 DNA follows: TGCGCCAGCAGCTTGGCCGGGCAGGAAACTTACTCCTACGAGCAGTACTTC. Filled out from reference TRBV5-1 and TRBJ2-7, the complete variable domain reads KAGVTQTPRYLIKTRGQQVTLSCSPISGHRSVSWYQQTPGQGLQFLFEYFSETQRNKGNFPGRFSGRQFSNSRSEMNVSTLELGDSALYLCASSLAGQETYSYEQYFGPGTRLTVT.

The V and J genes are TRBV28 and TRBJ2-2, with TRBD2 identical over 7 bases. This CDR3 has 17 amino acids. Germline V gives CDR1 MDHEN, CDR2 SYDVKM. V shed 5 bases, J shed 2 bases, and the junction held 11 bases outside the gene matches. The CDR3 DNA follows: TGTGCCAGCAGTGCCCCCGCGGGACTACCCAACACCGGGGAGCTGTTTTTT. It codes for CASSAPAGLPNTGELFF.

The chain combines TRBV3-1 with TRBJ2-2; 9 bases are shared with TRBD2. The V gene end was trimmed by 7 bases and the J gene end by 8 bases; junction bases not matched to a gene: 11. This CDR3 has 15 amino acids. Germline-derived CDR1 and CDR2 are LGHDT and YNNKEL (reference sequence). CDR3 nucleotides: TGTGCCAGCAAGCCAAGTGGTAGCGGGAGAGGGGAGCTGTTTTTT. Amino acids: CASKPSGSGRGELFF.

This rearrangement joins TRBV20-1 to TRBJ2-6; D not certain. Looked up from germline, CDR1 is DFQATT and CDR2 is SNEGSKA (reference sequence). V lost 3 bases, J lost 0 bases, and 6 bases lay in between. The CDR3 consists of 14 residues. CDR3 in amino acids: CSASHSSGANVLTF. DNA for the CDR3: TGCAGTGCTAGCCACAGCTCTGGGGCCAACGTCCTGACTTTC.

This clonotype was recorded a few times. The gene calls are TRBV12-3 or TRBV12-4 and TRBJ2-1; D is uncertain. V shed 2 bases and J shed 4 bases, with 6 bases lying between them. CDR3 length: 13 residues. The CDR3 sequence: CASSLQVYNEQFF. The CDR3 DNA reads TGTGCCAGCAGTTTACAGGTGTACAATGAGCAGTTCTTC.

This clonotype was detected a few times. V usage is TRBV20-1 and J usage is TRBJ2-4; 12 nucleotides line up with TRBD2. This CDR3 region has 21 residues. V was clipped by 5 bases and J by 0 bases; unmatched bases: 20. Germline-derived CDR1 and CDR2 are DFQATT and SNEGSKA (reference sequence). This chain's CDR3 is CSAPTVPRLAGVLLAKNIQYF. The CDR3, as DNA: TGCAGTGCTCCGACTGTACCTAGACTAGCGGGGGTCCTTCTAGCCAAAAACATTCAGTACTTC.

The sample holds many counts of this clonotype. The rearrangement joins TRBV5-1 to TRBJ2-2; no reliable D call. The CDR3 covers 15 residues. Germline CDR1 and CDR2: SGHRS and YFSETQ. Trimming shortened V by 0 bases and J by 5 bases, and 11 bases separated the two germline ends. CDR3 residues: CASSLGPIETGELFF. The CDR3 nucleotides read TGCGCCAGCAGCTTGGGTCCGATAGAAACCGGGGAGCTGTTTTTT.

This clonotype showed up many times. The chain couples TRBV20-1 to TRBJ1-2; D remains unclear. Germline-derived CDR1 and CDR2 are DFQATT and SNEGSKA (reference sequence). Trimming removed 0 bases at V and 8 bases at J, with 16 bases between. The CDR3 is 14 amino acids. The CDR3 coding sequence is TGCAGTGCTAGAGATGCCACAACCTTAGGGGGCTACACCTTC. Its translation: CSARDATTLGGYTF.

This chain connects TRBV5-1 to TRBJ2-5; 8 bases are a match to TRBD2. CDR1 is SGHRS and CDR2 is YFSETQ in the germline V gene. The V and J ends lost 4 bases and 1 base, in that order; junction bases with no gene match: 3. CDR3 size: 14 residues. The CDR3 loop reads CASSRGGSQETQYF. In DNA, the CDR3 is TGCGCCAGCAGCCGGGGGGGTTCCCAAGAGACCCAGTACTTC.

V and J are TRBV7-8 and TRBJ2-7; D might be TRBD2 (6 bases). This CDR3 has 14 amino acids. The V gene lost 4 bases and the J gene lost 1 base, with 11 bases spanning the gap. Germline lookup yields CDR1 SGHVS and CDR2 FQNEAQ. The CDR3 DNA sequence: TGTGCCAGCAGCTCCGGGGGACGGTCCTACGAGCAGTACTTC. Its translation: CASSSGGRSYEQYF.

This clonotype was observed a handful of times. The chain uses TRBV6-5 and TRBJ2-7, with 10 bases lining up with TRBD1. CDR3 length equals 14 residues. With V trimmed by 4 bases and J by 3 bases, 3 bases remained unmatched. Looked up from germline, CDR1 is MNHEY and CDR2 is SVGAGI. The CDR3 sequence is CASSWTGGNYEQYF. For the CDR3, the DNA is TGTGCCAGCAGTTGGACAGGGGGGAACTACGAGCAGTACTTC.

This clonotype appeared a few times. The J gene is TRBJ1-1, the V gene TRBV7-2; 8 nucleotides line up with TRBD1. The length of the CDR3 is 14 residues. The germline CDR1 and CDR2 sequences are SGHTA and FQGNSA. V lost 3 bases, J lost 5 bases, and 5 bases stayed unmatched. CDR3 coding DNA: TGTGCCAGCAGCTTCCCAGACAGGGGAACTGAAGCTTTCTTT. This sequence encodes CASSFPDRGTEAFF.

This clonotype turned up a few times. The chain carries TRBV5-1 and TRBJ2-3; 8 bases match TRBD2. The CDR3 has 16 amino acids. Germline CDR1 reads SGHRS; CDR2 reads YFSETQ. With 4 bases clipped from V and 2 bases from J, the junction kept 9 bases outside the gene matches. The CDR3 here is CASSQNGGAFTDTQYF. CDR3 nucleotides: TGCGCCAGCAGCCAAAACGGGGGGGCCTTCACAGATACGCAGTATTTT.